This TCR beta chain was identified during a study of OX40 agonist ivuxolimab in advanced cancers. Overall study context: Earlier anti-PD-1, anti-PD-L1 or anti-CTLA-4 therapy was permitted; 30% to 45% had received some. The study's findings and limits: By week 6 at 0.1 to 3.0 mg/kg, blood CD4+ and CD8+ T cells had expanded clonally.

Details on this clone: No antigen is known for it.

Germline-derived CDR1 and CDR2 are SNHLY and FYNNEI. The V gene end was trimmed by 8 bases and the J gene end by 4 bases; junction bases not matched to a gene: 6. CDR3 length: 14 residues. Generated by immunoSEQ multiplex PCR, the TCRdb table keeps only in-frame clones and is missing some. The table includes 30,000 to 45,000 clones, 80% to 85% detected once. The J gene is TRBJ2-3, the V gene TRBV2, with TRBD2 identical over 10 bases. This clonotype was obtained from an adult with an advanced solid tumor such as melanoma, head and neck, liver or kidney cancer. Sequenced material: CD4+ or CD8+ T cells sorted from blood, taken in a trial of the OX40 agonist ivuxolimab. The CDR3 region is CASAGTSEADTQYF. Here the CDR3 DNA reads TGTGCCAGCGCTGGGACTAGCGAAGCAGATACGCAGTATTTT. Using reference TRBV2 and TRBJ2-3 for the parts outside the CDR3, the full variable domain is EPEVTQTPSHQVTQMGQEVILRCVPISNHLYFYWYRQILGQKVEFLVSFYNNEISEKSEIFDDQFSVERPDGSNFTLKIRSTKLEDSAMYFCASAGTSEADTQYFGPGTRLTVL.